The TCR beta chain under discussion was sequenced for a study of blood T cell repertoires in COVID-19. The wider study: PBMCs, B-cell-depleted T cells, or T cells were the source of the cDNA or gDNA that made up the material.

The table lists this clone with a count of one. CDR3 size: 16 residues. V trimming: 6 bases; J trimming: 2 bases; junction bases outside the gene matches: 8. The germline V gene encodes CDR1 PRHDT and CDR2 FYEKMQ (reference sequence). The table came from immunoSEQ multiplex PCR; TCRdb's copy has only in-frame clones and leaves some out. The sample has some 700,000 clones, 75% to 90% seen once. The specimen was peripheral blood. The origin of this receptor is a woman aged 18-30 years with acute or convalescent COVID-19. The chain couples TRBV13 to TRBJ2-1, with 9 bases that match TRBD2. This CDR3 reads CASSERGTSPYNEQFF. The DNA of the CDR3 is TGTGCCAGCAGTGAAAGAGGGACTAGCCCCTACAATGAGCAGTTCTTC. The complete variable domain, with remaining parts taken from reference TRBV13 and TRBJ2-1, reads AAGVIQSPRHLIKEKRETATLKCYPIPRHDTVYWYQQGPGQDPQFLISFYEKMQSDKGSIPDRFSAQQFSDYHSELNMSSLELGDSALYFCASSERGTSPYNEQFFGPGTRLTVL.